One and the same sample provided the 10 T cell receptor beta chains below, sequenced in a study of beta chain features in type 1 diabetes. The study reverse transcribed the entire isolated RNA, so it sequenced expressed TCRB transcripts. TCRdb's copy holds only in-frame clones and misses some; the assay was immunoSEQ multiplex PCR. The repertoire holds 300,000 or so clones, with about 13% as singletons. For these receptors, no antigen is known. Study observations and caveats: Across all four CD4+ subsets, people with type 1 diabetes showed modestly shorter TCRB CDR3s.

Sequenced sample: naive CD4+ T cells from blood. The receptors here all came from a woman aged 18-29 years with type 1 diabetes.

This rearrangement joins TRBV7-2 to TRBJ2-3; TRBD2 matches at 9 bases. The CDR3 consists of 17 residues. V was clipped by 3 bases and J by 5 bases; unmatched bases: 12. Germline V CDR1 and CDR2: SGHTA, FQGNSA. CDR3 coding DNA: TGTGCCAGCAGCTTCAGGAGCGGGAGGACACGGGGAGATACGCAGTATTTT. Its protein product is CASSFRSGRTRGDTQYF.

This clone has more than one count but fewer than ten. The chain carries TRBV6-5 and TRBJ1-2, with 8 positions matching TRBD1. The CDR3 has 13 amino acids. Germline values: CDR1 MNHEY, CDR2 SVGAGI. J lost 2 bases, V lost 6 bases, and 2 bases had no gene match. CDR3 loop: CASSRTGNYGYTF. CDR3 DNA sequence: TGTGCCAGCAGCCGGACAGGGAACTATGGCTACACCTTC.

The chain links TRBV28 to TRBJ2-7, with 8 bases matching TRBD1. This CDR3 is built from 14 residues. The J segment lost 6 bases and the V segment lost 3 bases, leaving 7 bases of the junction unmatched. Germline V CDR1 and CDR2: MDHEN, SYDVKM. The CDR3, as DNA: TGTGCCAGCAGTTTCCTTAAAACAGGGGGCGAGCAGTACTTC. It is translated as CASSFLKTGGEQYF.

This clone has a handful of counts. J is TRBJ2-6 and V is TRBV6-6; D gene uncertain. The ends were cut back, 4 bases at V and 0 bases at J, with 7 bases in the middle. Germline CDR1 reads MNHNY; CDR2 reads SVGAGI (reference sequence). The CDR3 extends over 15 amino acids. The CDR3 nucleotides read TGTGCCAGCAGTTTCCCAATCTCTGGGGCCAACGTCCTGACTTTC. Protein: CASSFPISGANVLTF.

The sample holds a few counts of this clone. This chain uses TRBV28 with TRBJ1-2, with 7 bases matching TRBD1. V gave up 6 bases and J gave up 5 bases; unmatched junction bases: 6. The CDR3 is 13 residues long. CDR1 is MDHEN, CDR2 SYDVKM, per germline. The CDR3: CASRPTGTYGYTF. CDR3 DNA: TGTGCCAGCAGACCGACAGGGACTTATGGCTACACCTTC.

Only a few counts were recorded for this clone. V is TRBV7-2 and J is TRBJ2-2; 8 nucleotides align to TRBD2. J lost 2 bases, V lost 5 bases, and 1 base had no gene match. The CDR3 covers 14 residues. Per germline, CDR1 SGHTA and CDR2 FQGNSA. CDR3 nucleotide sequence: TGTGCCAGCAGCGGGACTAGAAACACCGGGGAGCTGTTTTTT. This encodes CASSGTRNTGELFF.

The gene calls are TRBV6-1 and TRBJ1-1; TRBD1 agrees at 9 bases. CDR1 and CDR2 from the germline V gene are MNHNS and SASEGT. Trimming cost V 6 bases and J 0 bases; bases outside gene matches: 8. This CDR3 spans 16 amino acids. DNA for the CDR3: TGTGCCAGCAGGGAACGGACAGGGGTTATGAACACTGAAGCTTTCTTT. Translated: CASRERTGVMNTEAFF.

This clone was seen a handful of times. The chain joins TRBV11-2 to TRBJ2-3; TRBD1 agrees at 8 bases. Germline CDR1 SGHAT, CDR2 FQNNGV. Trimming cost V 5 bases and J 3 bases; bases outside gene matches: 7. The CDR3 is 15 amino acids. The CDR3 sequence: CASSRRTGMTDTQYF. The CDR3 nucleotides read TGTGCCAGCAGCAGACGGACAGGGATGACAGATACGCAGTATTTT.

A few counts support this clone. This chain connects TRBV9 to TRBJ2-7, with TRBD1 matching over 7 bases. The CDR3 runs 15 residues. V was clipped by 0 bases and J by 7 bases; unmatched bases: 10. The germline V gene has CDR1 SGDLS and CDR2 YYNGEE. CDR3 amino acids: CASSVGTGPVWEQYV. CDR3 nucleotide sequence: TGTGCCAGCAGCGTAGGGACAGGTCCGGTTTGGGAGCAGTACGTC.

This clone was picked up a small number of times. The rearrangement links TRBV7-2 to TRBJ2-7, with 9 bases lining up with TRBD1. V trimming: 3 bases; J trimming: 0 bases; junction bases outside the gene matches: 3. CDR3 length: 15 amino acids. Germline V lookup: CDR1 SGHTA, CDR2 FQGNSA. CDR3 sequence (DNA): TGTGCCAGCAGCTTCGACAGGGGGGACTCCTACGAGCAGTACTTC. Its protein is CASSFDRGDSYEQYF.